This T cell receptor (beta chain) emerged from a study of identical twins. Whole-study findings and limits: A lower insertion count was a feature of abundant cord blood beta clonotypes, with no such feature in memory repertoires. Out-of-frame alpha sequences shared by twins were enriched for low generation probability. With monozygotic twins, out-of-frame TCR alpha sharing exceeded what models estimated.

Unique molecular identifiers were in the cDNA, with template-switch universal primer binding. TCRdb processed the 5' RACE reads anew with MiXCR; each CDR3 protein has one entry. The sample yields 1.5 million to 2 million distinct CDR3 sequences, 25% to 35% seen once. A word on this clonotype: Antigen specificity is unknown.

The CDR3 covers 15 residues. The V gene lost 0 bases and the J gene lost 1 base, with 6 bases spanning the gap. Sequenced input: cord blood. This TCR derives from a newborn girl in good health. V and J are TRBV12-3 or TRBV12-4 and TRBJ2-2; D gene uncertain. CDR3 sequence: CASSLAALNTGELFF. CDR3 DNA sequence: TGTGCCAGCAGTTTAGCAGCGCTGAACACCGGGGAGCTGTTTTTT.